This TCR beta chain was captured in a study of T cell responses to AZD1222 COVID-19 vaccine. Study-wide results and caveats: Spike-specific TCR breadth and depth were elevated following two AZD1222 doses. Spike was spanned by vaccine-associated CD4 TCRs, with dominance at 160-218 and 743-854.

As to this clone: The antigen is unknown.

CDR3 length equals 11 residues. The germline V and J ends were trimmed by 5 bases and 6 bases, with 8 bases remaining between them. Germline CDR1 and CDR2: LGHDT and YNNKEL (reference sequence). The protocol was immunoSEQ multiplex PCR, while the TCRdb copy is restricted to in-frame clones and leaves out a portion. The data show 150,000 or so clones, 90% seen once. This TCR came from an adult in good health. The starting material was peripheral blood, obtained on day 0 of AZD1222 vaccination. The chain combines TRBV3-1 (or the pseudogene TRBV3-2) with TRBJ2-7; no clear D gene. CDR3 in DNA: TGTGCCAGCAGCTCAGGCCGCGAGCAGTACTTC. Its translation is CASSSGREQYF.